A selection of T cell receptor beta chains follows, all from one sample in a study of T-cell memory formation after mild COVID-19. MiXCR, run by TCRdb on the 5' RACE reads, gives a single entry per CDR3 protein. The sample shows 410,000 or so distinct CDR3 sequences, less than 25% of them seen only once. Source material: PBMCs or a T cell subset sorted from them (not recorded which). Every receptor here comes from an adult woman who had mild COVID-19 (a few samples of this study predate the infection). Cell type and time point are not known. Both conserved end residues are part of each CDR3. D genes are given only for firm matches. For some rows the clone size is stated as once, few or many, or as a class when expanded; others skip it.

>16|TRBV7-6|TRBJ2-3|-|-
CASSLPELGRTDTQYF
TGTGCCAGCAGCCTCCCCGAACTAGGTCGAACAGATACGCAGTATTTT
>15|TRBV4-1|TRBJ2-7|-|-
CASSQEVGRGNEQYF
TGCGCCAGCAGCCAAGAGGTAGGCAGGGGAAACGAGCAGTACTTC
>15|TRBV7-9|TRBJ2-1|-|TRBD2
CASSLPRRGFTEQFF
TGTGCCAGCAGCCTGCCGCGGCGGGGGTTTACTGAGCAGTTCTTC
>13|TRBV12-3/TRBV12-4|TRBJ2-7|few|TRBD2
CASRPSGTYEQYF
TGTGCCAGCAGACCTAGCGGCACCTACGAGCAGTACTTC
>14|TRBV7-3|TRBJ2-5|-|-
CASSRGTLGETQYF
TGTGCCAGCAGCCGTGGGACGCTGGGGGAGACCCAGTACTTC
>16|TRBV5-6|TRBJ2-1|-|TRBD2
CASSSTGTSSDNEQFF
TGTGCCAGCAGCTCGACCGGGACTAGTTCTGACAATGAGCAGTTCTTC
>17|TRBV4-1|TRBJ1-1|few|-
CASSQEDMGFRGTEAFF
TGCGCCAGCAGCCAAGAAGATATGGGCTTTAGGGGCACTGAAGCTTTCTTT
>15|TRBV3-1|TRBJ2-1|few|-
CASSQSELPRGEQFF
TGTGCCAGCAGCCAATCTGAACTACCACGAGGTGAGCAGTTCTTC
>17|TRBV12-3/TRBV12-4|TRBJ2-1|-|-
CASRPEGEGGRYNEQFF
TGTGCCAGCAGACCCGAGGGGGAGGGAGGGCGGTACAATGAGCAGTTCTTC
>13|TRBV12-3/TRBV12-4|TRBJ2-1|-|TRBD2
CASHQSGELEQFF
TGTGCCAGCCATCAAAGCGGGGAACTGGAGCAGTTCTTC
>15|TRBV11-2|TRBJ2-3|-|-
CASSPEGQGTDTQYF
TGTGCCAGCAGCCCGGAGGGCCAAGGCACAGATACGCAGTATTTT
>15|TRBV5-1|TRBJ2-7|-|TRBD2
CASSPAARGTYEQYF
TGCGCCAGCAGCCCAGCGGCGCGGGGGACGTACGAGCAGTACTTC
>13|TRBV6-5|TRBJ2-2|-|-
CASTSGYTGELFF
TGTGCCAGCACCTCGGGGTACACCGGGGAGCTGTTTTTT
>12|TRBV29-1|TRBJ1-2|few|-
CSGGLADNGYTF
TGCAGCGGTGGCTTGGCAGACAATGGCTACACCTTC
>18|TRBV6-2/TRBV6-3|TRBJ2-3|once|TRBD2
CASSFAGKTSGRADTQYF
TGTGCCAGCAGTTTCGCAGGCAAGACTAGCGGGAGGGCAGATACGCAGTATTTT
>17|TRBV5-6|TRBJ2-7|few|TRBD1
CASSLAGTGGIFYEQYF
TGTGCCAGCAGCTTGGCCGGGACAGGGGGAATTTTCTACGAGCAGTACTTC
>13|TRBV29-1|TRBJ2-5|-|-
CSARRGGGQTQYF
TGCAGCGCCCGGCGTGGGGGTGGGCAGACCCAGTACTTC
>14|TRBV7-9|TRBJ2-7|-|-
CASSRDIRDYEQYF
TGTGCCAGCAGTAGGGACATTCGTGACTACGAGCAGTACTTC
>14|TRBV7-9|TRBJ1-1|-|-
CASSLGSRGTEAFF
TGTGCCAGCAGCTTGGGGAGCAGGGGCACTGAAGCTTTCTTT
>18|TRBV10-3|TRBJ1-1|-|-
CAIADMPGLHGTNTEAFF
TGTGCCATCGCCGACATGCCGGGCCTACATGGCACGAACACTGAAGCTTTCTTT
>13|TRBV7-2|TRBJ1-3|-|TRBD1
CASGGRSGNTIYF
TGTGCCTCAGGGGGCCGCTCTGGAAACACCATATATTTT
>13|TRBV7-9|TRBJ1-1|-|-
CASSFPSGTEAFF
TGTGCCAGCAGCTTCCCCTCGGGGACTGAAGCTTTCTTT
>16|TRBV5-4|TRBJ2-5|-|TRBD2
CASSLDGLAGGETQYF
TGTGCCAGCAGCTTGGACGGACTAGCGGGGGGAGAGACCCAGTACTTC
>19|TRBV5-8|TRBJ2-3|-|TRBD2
CASSSYTIAGGPGTDTQYF
TGTGCCAGCAGCTCCTACACCATAGCGGGGGGGCCCGGCACAGATACGCAGTATTTT
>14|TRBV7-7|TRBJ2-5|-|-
CASSSTRGAETQYF
TGTGCCAGCAGCTCGACCCGAGGAGCAGAGACCCAGTACTTC
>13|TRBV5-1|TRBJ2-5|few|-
CASSRGVEETQYF
TGCGCCAGCAGCCGCGGAGTGGAAGAGACCCAGTACTTC
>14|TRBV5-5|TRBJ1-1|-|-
CASSLPPGITEAFF
TGTGCCAGCAGCCTGCCTCCAGGCATCACTGAAGCTTTCTTT
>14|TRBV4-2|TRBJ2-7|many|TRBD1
CASSPAGQGSEQYF
TGTGCCAGCAGCCCAGCCGGACAGGGTAGCGAGCAGTACTTC
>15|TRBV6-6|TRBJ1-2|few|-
CASSYPNAGTEGYTF
TGTGCCAGCAGTTACCCTAACGCAGGGACTGAAGGCTACACCTTC
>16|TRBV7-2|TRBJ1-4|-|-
CASSRTTGAPEGKLFF
TGTGCCAGCAGCCGCACCACCGGGGCCCCGGAGGGGAAACTGTTTTTT
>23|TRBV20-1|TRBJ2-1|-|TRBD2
CSARRGPEEKPGLAGAGYNEQFF
TGCAGTGCTAGAAGAGGCCCTGAGGAGAAACCGGGACTAGCGGGGGCGGGCTACAATGAGCAGTTCTTC
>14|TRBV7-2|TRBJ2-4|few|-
CASSRRGRGDIQYF
TGTGCCAGCAGCCGGAGGGGTAGAGGGGACATTCAGTACTTC
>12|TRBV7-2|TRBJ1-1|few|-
CASSLWRGEAFF
TGTGCCAGCAGCTTATGGAGGGGAGAAGCTTTCTTT
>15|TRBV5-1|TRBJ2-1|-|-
CASSLGTGRGHEQFF
TGCGCCAGCAGCCTGGGGACCGGTAGGGGCCATGAGCAGTTCTTC
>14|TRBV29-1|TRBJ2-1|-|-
CSVELREKVNEQFF
TGCAGCGTTGAATTGAGGGAGAAGGTCAATGAGCAGTTCTTC
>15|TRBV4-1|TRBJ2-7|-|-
CASSRGAGNAYEQYF
TGCGCCAGCAGCCGCGGCGCGGGAAACGCATACGAGCAGTACTTC
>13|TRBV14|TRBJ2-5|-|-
CASSQVARGTQYF
TGTGCCAGCAGCCAAGTGGCTCGGGGGACCCAGTACTTC
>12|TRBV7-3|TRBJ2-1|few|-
CASSLTSSEQFF
TGTGCCAGCAGCTTAACGTCGAGTGAGCAGTTCTTC
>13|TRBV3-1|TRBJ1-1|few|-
CASSPDTNTEAFF
TGTGCCAGCAGCCCGGACACTAACACTGAAGCTTTCTTT
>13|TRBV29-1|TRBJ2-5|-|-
CSVRGTRRETQYF
TGCAGCGTGAGGGGAACTAGGAGAGAGACCCAGTACTTC
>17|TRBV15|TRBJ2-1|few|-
CATSRDLAGGAYNEQFF
TGTGCCACCAGCAGAGATTTAGCTGGAGGGGCTTACAATGAGCAGTTCTTC
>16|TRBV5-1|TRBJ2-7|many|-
CASSFGEQGRTIEQYF
TGCGCCAGCAGCTTTGGCGAACAGGGGAGGACTATCGAGCAGTACTTC
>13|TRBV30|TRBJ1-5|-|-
CAWSVPWRAPQHF
TGTGCCTGGAGTGTACCTTGGCGGGCGCCCCAGCATTTT